Listed below are T cell receptor beta chains from one sample, sequenced in a study of blood T cell repertoires in COVID-19. This table comes from immunoSEQ multiplex PCR, and its TCRdb copy is limited to in-frame clones, with some not included. The sample lists approximately 250,000 clones, roughly 88% occurring once. The material sequenced was peripheral blood. The receptors originated from a woman between 65 and 79 years old with COVID-19, enrolled during active disease. Each CDR3 is given with its conserved first and last residue.

17,TRBV5-6,CASRHLRLAGEHNEQFF
16,TRBV7-6,CASRRTSGQGIYEQYF
14,TRBV15,CATSRDRGTDEAFF
14,TRBV27,CASSHRGSNQPQHF
14,TRBV9,CASSVRGSYETQYF
11,TRBV2,CASSVSYGYTF
13,TRBV6-5,CASSYATAYEQYF
12,TRBV30,CAFRTGVYEQYF
13,TRBV6-5,CASTPRVNTEAFF
14,TRBV27,CASSPGQGNYGYTF
15,TRBV19,CASSGGQGGNQPQHF
16,TRBV27,CASSLLPSGSYNEQFF
13,TRBV15,CATSRQEDYGYTF
12,TRBV2,CASTTGRQPQHF
15,TRBV5-1,CASSSAGGSTDTQYF
16,TRBV9,CASSVAGVGDGSPLHF
15,TRBV10-3,CAISEGVNSGNTIYF
15,TRBV2,CASSPPGTGRNTIYF
20,TRBV18,CASSLGMAGTGGLLNTEAFF
15,TRBV7-9,CASSSGQGGREEQFF
16,TRBV7-9,CASSLVGLAPTDTQYF
13,TRBV19,CASSFPSTDTQYF
15,TRBV7-9,CASSLDLGQNTEAFF
14,TRBV28,CASSLGGRSYGYTF
14,TRBV28,CASSFQGRGYEQYF
15,TRBV5-8,CASRPRGSSGNTIYF
15,TRBV5-1,CASSSQTSFQGEQYF
14,TRBV11-3,CASSSQSTEFEQFF
14,TRBV6-5,CASKLGTGLVGYTF
12,TRBV2,CASSPRWTEAFF
13,TRBV5-4,CASSLAGDNEQFF
14,TRBV2,CASSLESASPPLHF
15,TRBV7-8,CASILSGQAQETQYF
15,TRBV7-6,CASSWGDGQNEKLFF
14,TRBV27,CASSSLATTGELFF
14,TRBV7-9,CASSSGGGSYEQYF
13,TRBV11-3,CASSPRRVYEQYF
20,TRBV4-3,CASSQARITGYGGMNTEAFF